This TCR beta chain was captured in a study of Ad26.COV2.S vaccination and SARS-CoV-2 variants. Study information: A COV1001 Ad26.COV2.S trial-arm participant provided the sample. Administration of Ad26.COV2.S was intramuscular, either once or twice 56 days apart. General study results and limits: The TCR breadth and depth analyses may have understated or missed part of the total T cell responses.

Regarding treatment: some 20 received Ad26.COV2.S at low or high dose, single or two shots; 5 received placebo; per-sample allocation not given. On day 63 after the first injection, vaccine and placebo recipients gave samples. The donor's status was that of an adult aged 18-55 years in Boston. Here immunoSEQ multiplex PCR was the method, and the copy in TCRdb shows in-frame clones only, minus some. Seen here are about 350,000 clones, about 88% observed once, and the top ten hold around 6.4%. A word on this clone: Its cognate antigen is unknown.

This receptor was taken from a person between 18 and 59 years old who received the Ad26.COV2.S COVID-19 vaccine or a placebo. The source was peripheral blood, collected in a trial of Ad26.COV2.S vaccine versus placebo.

The CDR3 protein is CASSLVGAGYTF. The CDR3 DNA is TGTGCCAGCAGCTTAGTCGGGGCGGGCTACACCTTC. The gene calls are TRBV7-2 and TRBJ1-2; the D gene is possibly TRBD1 (5 bases). This CDR3 contains 12 residues. Trimming removed 1 base from V and 8 bases from J, with 8 bases in between. The germline V gene encodes CDR1 SGHTA and CDR2 FQGNSA.